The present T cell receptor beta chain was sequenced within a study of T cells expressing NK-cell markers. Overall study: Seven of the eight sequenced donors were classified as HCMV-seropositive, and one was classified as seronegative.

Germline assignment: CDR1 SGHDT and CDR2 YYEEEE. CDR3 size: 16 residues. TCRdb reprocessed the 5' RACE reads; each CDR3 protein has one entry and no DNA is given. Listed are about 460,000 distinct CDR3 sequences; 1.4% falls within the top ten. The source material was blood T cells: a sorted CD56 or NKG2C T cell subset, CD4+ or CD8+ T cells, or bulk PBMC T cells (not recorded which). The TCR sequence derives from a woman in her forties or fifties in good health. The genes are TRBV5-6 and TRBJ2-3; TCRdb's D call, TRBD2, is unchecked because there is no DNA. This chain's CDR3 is CASSLERTSGTDTQYF.